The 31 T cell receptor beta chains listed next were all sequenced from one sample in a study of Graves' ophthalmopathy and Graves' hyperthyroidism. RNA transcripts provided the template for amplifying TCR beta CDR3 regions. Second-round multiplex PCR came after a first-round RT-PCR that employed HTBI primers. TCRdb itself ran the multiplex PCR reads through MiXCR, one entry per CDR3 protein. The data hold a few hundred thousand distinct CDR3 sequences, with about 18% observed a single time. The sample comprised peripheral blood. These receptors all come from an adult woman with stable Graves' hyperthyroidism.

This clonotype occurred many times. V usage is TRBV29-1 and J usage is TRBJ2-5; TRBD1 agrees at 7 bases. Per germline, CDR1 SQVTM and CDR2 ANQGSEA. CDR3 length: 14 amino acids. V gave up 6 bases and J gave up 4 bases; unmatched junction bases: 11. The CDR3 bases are TGCAGCGTCGCACAGGGGAGCCAAGGAGAGACCCAGTACTTC. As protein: CSVAQGSQGETQYF.

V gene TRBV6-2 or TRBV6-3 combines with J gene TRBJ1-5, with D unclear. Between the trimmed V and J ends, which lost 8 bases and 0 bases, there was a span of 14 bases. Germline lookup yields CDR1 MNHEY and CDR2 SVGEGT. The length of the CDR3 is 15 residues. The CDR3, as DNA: TGTGCCAGCGAATCCCAGATTTCTAGCAATCAGCCCCAGCATTTT. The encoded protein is CASESQISSNQPQHF.

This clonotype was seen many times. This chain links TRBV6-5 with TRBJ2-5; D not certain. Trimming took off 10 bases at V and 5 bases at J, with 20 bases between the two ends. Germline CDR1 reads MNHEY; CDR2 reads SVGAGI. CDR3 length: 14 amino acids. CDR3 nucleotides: TGTGCCACCTCGGGTACATCGAGGTTGGAGACCCAGTACTTC. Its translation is CATSGTSRLETQYF.

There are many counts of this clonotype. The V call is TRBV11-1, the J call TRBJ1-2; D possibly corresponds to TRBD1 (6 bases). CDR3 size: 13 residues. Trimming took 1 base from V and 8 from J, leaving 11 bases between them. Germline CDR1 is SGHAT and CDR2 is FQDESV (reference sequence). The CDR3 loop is CASSLEDGGGYTF. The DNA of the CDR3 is TGTGCCAGCAGCTTAGAGGATGGGGGCGGCTACACCTTC.

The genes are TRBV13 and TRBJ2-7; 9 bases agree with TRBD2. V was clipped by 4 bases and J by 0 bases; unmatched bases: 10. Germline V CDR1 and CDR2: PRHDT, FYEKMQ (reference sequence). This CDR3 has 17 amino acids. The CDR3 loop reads CASSSKSGTSRSYEQYF. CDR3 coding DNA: TGTGCCAGCAGCTCAAAATCCGGGACTAGCCGCTCCTACGAGCAGTACTTC.

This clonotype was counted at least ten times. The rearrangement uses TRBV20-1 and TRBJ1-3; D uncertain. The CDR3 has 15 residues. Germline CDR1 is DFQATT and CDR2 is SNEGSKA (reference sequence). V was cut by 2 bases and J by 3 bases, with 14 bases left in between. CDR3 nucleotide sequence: TGCAGTGCTAGACCCAGGCGGGCGGATGGAAACACCATATATTTT. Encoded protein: CSARPRRADGNTIYF.

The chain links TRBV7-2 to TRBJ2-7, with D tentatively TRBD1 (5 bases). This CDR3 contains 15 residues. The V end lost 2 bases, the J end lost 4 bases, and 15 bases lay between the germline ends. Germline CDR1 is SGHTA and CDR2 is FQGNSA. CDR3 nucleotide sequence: TGTGCCAGCAGCTTATCGCAGGGCGTCATGTACGAGCAGTACTTC. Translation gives CASSLSQGVMYEQYF.

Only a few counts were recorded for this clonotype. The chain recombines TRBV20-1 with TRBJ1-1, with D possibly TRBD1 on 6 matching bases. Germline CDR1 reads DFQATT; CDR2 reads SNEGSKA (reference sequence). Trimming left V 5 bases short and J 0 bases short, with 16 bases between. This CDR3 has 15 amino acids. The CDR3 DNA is TGCAGTGCTGGGGGGCCGGGACGGCTGAACACTGAAGCTTTCTTT. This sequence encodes CSAGGPGRLNTEAFF.

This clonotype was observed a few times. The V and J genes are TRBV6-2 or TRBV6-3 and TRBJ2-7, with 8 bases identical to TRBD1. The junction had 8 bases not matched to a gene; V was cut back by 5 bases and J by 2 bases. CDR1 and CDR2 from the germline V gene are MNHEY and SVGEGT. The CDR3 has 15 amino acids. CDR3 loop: CASSRSRTGTYEQYF. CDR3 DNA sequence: TGTGCCAGCAGTCGATCCCGGACAGGGACCTACGAGCAGTACTTC.

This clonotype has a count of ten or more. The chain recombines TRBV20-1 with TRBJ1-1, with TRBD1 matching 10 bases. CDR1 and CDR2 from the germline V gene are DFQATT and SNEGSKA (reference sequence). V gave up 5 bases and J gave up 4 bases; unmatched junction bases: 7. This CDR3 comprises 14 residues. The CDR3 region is CSAWPGTGVTEAFF. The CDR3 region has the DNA TGCAGTGCTTGGCCCGGGACAGGGGTCACTGAAGCTTTCTTT.

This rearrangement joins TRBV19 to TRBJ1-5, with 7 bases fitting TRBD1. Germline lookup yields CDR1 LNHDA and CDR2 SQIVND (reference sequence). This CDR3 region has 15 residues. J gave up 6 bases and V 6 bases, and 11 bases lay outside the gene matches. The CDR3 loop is CASRNKGASSQPQHF. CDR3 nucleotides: TGTGCCAGTAGAAATAAGGGGGCTAGTAGTCAGCCCCAGCATTTT.

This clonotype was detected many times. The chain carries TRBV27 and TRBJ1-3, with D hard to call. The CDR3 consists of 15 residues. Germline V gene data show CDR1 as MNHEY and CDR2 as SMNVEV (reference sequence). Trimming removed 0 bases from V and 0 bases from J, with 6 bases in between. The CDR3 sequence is CASSLSPSSGNTIYF. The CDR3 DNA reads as TGTGCCAGCAGTTTATCGCCGAGCTCTGGAAACACCATATATTTT.

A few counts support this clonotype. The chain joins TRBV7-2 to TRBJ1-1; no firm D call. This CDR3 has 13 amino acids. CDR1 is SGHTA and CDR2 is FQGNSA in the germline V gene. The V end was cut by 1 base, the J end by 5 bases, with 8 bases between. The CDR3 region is CASSLGVETEAFF. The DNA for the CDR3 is TGTGCCAGCAGCTTAGGGGTGGAGACTGAAGCTTTCTTT.

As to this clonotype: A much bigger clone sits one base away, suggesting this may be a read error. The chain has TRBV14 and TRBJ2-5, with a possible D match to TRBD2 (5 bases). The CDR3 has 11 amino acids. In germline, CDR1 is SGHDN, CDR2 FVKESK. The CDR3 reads CANSPGRTQYF. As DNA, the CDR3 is TGTGCCAACAGCCCGGGGAGGACCCAGTACTTC.

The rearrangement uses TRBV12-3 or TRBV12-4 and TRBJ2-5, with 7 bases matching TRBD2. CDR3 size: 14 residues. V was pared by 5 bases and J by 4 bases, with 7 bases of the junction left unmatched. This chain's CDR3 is CASSTDPGGETQYF. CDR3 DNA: TGTGCCAGCAGTACAGATCCGGGGGGAGAGACCCAGTACTTC.

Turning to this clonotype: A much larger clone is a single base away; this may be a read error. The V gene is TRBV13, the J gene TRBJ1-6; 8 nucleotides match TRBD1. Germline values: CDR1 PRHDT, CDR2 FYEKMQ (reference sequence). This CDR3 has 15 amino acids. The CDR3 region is CSSSTRQGRNSPLHF. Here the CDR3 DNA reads TGTTCCAGCAGCACAAGACAGGGGAGGAATTCACCCCTCCACTTT.

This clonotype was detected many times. CDR3 bases: TGCGCCAGCAGGGCTGGCGGGGAGCTGTTTTTT. Encoded protein: CASRAGGELFF. The V call is TRBV10-2, the J call TRBJ2-2, with D uncertain. Deletions cut 6 bases from V and 7 bases from J, with 6 bases between. Germline V gene data show CDR1 as WSHSY and CDR2 as SAAADI. The CDR3 consists of 11 residues.

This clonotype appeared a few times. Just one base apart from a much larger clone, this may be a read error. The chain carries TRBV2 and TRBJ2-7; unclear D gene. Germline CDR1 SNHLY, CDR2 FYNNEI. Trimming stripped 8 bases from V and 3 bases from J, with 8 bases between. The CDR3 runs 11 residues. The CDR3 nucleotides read TGTGCCAGCGGTTCCGTCTACGAGCAGTACTTC. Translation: CASGSVYEQYF.

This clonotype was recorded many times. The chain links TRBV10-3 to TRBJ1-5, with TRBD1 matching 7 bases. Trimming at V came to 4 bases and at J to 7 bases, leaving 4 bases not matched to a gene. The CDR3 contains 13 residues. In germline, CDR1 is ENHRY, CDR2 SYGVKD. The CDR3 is CAISGTGEQPQHF. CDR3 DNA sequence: TGTGCCATCAGTGGGACAGGCGAACAGCCCCAGCATTTT.

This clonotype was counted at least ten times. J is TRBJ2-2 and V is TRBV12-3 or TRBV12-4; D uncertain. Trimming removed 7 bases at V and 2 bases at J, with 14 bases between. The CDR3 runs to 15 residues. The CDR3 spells CASTSSAVNTGELFF. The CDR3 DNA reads TGTGCCAGCACCTCATCGGCGGTCAACACCGGGGAGCTGTTTTTT.

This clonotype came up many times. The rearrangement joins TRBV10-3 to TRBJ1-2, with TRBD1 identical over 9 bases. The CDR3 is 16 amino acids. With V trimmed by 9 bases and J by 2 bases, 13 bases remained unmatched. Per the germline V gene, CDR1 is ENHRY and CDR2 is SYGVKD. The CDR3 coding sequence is TGTGCCATAGCAGAGGACAGGGGAAGGCGAAACTATGGCTACACCTTC. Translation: CAIAEDRGRRNYGYTF.

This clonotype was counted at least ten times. The CDR3 DNA is TGTGCCATAGGGGCGGCGTCCCAGTACTTC. Translation gives CAIGAASQYF. The rearrangement links TRBV6-1 to TRBJ2-5; D is perhaps TRBD1 (5 bases). Germline loops: CDR1 MNHNS, CDR2 SASEGT. V shed 10 bases and J shed 9 bases, with 12 bases lying between them. The CDR3 extends over 10 amino acids.

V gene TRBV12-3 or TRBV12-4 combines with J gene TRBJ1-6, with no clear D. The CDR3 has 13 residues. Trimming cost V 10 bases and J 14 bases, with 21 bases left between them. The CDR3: CAIRGPTVSTLHF. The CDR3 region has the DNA TGTGCCATCAGAGGGCCGACTGTCAGTACCCTCCACTTT.

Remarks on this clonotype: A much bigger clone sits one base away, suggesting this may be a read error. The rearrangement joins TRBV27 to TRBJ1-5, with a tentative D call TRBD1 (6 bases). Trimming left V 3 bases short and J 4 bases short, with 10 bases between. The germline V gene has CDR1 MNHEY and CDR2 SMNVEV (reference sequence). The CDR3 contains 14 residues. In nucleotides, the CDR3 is TGTGCCAGCAGTTTCGCAGGGGAGAATCAGCCCCAGCATTTT. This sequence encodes CASSFAGENQPQHF.

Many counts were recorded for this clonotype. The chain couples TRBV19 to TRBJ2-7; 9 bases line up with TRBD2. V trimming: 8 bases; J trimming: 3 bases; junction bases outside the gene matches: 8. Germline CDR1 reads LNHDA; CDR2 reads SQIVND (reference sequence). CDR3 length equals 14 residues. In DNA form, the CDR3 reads TGTGCCAGTCGGCAAACTAGCGGGCACTACGAGCAGTACTTC. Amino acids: CASRQTSGHYEQYF.

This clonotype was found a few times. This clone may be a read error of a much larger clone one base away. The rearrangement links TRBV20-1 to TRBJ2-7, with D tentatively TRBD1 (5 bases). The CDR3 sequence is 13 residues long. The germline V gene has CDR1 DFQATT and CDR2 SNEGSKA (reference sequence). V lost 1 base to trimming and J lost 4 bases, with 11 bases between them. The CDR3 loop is CSARVTREYEQYF. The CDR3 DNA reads TGCAGTGCTAGAGTTACCAGGGAATACGAGCAGTACTTC.

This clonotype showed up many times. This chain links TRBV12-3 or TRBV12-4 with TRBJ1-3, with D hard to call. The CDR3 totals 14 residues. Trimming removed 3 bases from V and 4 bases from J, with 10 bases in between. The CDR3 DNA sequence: TGTGCCAGCAGTTTGACACGCGGAGGAAACACCATATATTTT. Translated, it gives CASSLTRGGNTIYF.

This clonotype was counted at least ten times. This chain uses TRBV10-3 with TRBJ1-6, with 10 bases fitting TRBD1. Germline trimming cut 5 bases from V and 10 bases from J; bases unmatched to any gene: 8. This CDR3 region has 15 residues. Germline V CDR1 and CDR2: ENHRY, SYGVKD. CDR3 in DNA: TGTGCCATCAGTACCCGGGACAGGGGATCATCACCCCTCCACTTT. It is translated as CAISTRDRGSSPLHF.

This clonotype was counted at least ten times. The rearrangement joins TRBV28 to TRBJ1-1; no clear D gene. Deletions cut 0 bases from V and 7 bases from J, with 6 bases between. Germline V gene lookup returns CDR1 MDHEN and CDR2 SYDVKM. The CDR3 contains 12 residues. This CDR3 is CASSLWGNEAFF. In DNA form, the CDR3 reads TGTGCCAGCAGTTTATGGGGGAATGAAGCTTTCTTT.

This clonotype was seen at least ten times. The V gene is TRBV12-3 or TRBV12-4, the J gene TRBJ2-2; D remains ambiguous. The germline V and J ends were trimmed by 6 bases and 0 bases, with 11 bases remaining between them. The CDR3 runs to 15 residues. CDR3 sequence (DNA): TGTGCCAGCAGGCCCGCAGAAACGAACACCGGGGAGCTGTTTTTT. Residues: CASRPAETNTGELFF.

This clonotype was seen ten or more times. The CDR3 is CASSLKEAAYEQYF. The DNA of the CDR3 is TGTGCCAGCAGTTTAAAAGAAGCGGCTTACGAGCAGTACTTC. The rearrangement links TRBV27 to TRBJ2-7, with a possible D match to TRBD2 (5 bases). The CDR3 has 14 amino acids. Germline lookup yields CDR1 MNHEY and CDR2 SMNVEV (reference sequence). V was pared by 2 bases and J by 4 bases, with 12 bases between.